Here is one TCR beta chain with its context. Trimming took 6 bases from V and 7 from J; bases not matched to a gene: 11. Germline lookup yields CDR1 SEHNR and CDR2 FQNEAQ (reference sequence). The CDR3 contains 15 residues. These data belong to a study of blood T cell repertoires in COVID-19. The assay was immunoSEQ multiplex PCR, and TCRdb's table has in-frame clones only and misses some. Here the sample spans about 200,000 clones, nearly 90% being singletons. The chain recombines TRBV7-9 with TRBJ1-2; 10 positions match TRBD1. This clonotype was obtained from a man in his forties or fifties with acute or convalescent COVID-19. Sequencing input: peripheral blood. The CDR3 loop reads CASRDAGTGAAGYTF. The CDR3 nucleotides read TGTGCCAGCAGAGATGCCGGGACAGGGGCCGCTGGCTACACCTTC. The complete variable domain, with remaining parts taken from reference TRBV7-9 and TRBJ1-2, reads DTGVSQNPRHKITKRGQNVTFRCDPISEHNRLYWYRQTLGQGPEFLTYFQNEAQLEKSRLLSDRFSAERPKGSFSTLEIQRTEQGDSAMYLCASRDAGTGAAGYTFGSGTRLTVV.